This T cell receptor (beta chain) was documented in a study of cytomegalovirus exposure and HLA in healthy donors. Study at large: A later analysis reported the same platform for the roughly 120 validation repertoires and the approximately 720 first-cohort repertoires.

Repertoires were generated with immunoSEQ multiplex PCR, while TCRdb's copy carries only in-frame clones and drops some. This repertoire shows 150,000 to 200,000 clones, roughly 82% found once; its top ten account for roughly 6.5%. Study-wide findings and caveats: TCR sequences were mostly rare, though some public TCRs occurred in many donors. Subsequent analysis showed first-cohort TCR clusters tending to co-occur in around 110 validation repertoires.

CDR1 and CDR2 (germline): MNHEY, SMNVEV (reference sequence). Germline trimming cut 1 base from V and 0 bases from J; bases unmatched to any gene: 11. The CDR3 has 19 residues. Regarding this clone: Its target is not known.

This TCR was sampled from a man aged 18 to 35 in good health and CMV-seropositive. The sequenced sample was PBMCs. The chain has TRBV27 and TRBJ2-5; 10 nucleotides align to TRBD2. The CDR3 protein is CASSLFGLRAGGYQETQYF. DNA for the CDR3: TGTGCCAGCAGTTTATTCGGACTTAGAGCGGGAGGGTACCAAGAGACCCAGTACTTC.